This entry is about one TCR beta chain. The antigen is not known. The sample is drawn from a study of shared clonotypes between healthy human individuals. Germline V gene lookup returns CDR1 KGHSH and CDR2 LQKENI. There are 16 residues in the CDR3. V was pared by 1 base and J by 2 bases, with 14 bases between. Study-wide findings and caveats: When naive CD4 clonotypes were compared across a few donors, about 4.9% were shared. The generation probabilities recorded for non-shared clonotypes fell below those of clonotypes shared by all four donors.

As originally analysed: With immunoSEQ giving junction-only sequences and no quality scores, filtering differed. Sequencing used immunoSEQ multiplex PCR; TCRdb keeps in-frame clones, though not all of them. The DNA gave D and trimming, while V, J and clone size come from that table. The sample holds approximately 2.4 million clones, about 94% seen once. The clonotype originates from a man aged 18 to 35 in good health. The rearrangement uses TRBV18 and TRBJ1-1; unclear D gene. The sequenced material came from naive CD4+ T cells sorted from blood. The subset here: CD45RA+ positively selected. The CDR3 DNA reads TGTGCCAGCTCACCACAAAATGGCCAGGTCAACACTGAAGCTTTCTTT. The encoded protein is CASSPQNGQVNTEAFF.